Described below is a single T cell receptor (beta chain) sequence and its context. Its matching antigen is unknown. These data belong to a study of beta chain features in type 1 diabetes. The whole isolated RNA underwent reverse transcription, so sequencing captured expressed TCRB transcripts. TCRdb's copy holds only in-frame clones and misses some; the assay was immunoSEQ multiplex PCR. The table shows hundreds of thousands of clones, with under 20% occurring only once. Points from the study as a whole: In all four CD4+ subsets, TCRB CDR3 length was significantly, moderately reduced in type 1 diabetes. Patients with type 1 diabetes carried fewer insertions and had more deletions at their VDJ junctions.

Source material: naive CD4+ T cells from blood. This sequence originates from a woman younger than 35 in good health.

The CDR3, as DNA: TGTGCCAGCAGGCGGACAGGGACCTACGAGCAGTACTTC. This codes for CASRRTGTYEQYF. The chain combines TRBV2 with TRBJ2-7; 8 positions agree with TRBD1. Germline V CDR1 and CDR2: SNHLY, FYNNEI. This CDR3 region has 13 residues. With 6 bases clipped from V and 2 bases from J, the junction kept 3 bases outside the gene matches.